This is a list of T cell receptor beta chains from one sample in a study of T cells in localized non-small cell lung cancer. Here immunoSEQ multiplex PCR was the method, and the copy in TCRdb shows in-frame clones only, minus some. The data hold about 33,000 clones, with 90% observed a single time. This specimen consisted of peripheral blood, obtained before any cancer treatment. All receptors come from a man aged 40-75 years with stage I lung adenocarcinoma. Each CDR3 is given with its conserved first and last residue. The D gene is left open where the match is weak. Some rows have no size entry. The others give once, few or many, or a class for an expanded clone.

j_call clone_size v_call d_call cdr3_aa cdr3_nt
TRBJ1-5 once TRBV7-6 . CASSLRPNQPQHF TGTGCCAGCAGCTTACGTCCCAATCAGCCCCAGCATTTT
TRBJ2-7 . TRBV7-2 TRBD2 CASSTGTSFYEQYF TGTGCCAGCAGCACCGGGACTAGCTTTTACGAGCAGTACTTC
TRBJ1-1 . TRBV7-9 . CASSPTGGMMNTEAFF TGTGCCAGCAGCCCCACCGGGGGAATGATGAACACTGAAGCTTTCTTT
TRBJ1-6 . TRBV9 . CASSVDGAGVNSPLHF TGTGCCAGCAGCGTAGACGGTGCAGGGGTTAATTCACCCCTCCACTTT
TRBJ2-1 . TRBV4-2 . CASSLILGASSYNEQFF TGTGCCAGCAGCCTAATACTCGGGGCTAGCTCCTACAATGAGCAGTTCTTC
TRBJ1-2 . TRBV5-6 . CASSSYRDWDYGYTF TGTGCCAGCAGCTCCTACCGGGACTGGGACTATGGCTACACCTTC
TRBJ2-2 . TRBV27 . CASSLSHLIQVNTGELFF TGTGCCAGCAGTTTATCACACCTCATACAGGTGAACACCGGGGAGCTGTTTTTT
TRBJ1-1 few TRBV19 . CASSIFTEAFF TGTGCCAGTAGTATTTTCACTGAAGCTTTCTTT
TRBJ2-5 . TRBV10-2 . CASSESTARRETQYF TGCGCCAGCAGTGAGTCGACTGCTCGAAGGGAGACCCAGTACTTC
TRBJ1-6 once TRBV5-1 . CASSFQPGRGNSPLHF TGCGCCAGCAGCTTCCAACCAGGGAGGGGCAATTCACCCCTCCACTTT
TRBJ1-6 . TRBV6-1 . CASSVSGYNSPLHF TGTGCCAGCAGTGTTTCGGGATATAATTCACCCCTCCACTTT
TRBJ1-1 . TRBV10-2 . CASSGTGTAEAFF TGCGCCAGCAGTGGAACAGGAACTGCTGAAGCTTTCTTT
TRBJ2-3 . TRBV5-1 . CASSPPSGTDTQYF TGCGCCAGCAGCCCCCCAAGTGGCACAGATACGCAGTATTTT
TRBJ1-5 . TRBV19 TRBD1 CASSRDRDQPQHF TGTGCCAGTAGCCGGGACAGGGATCAGCCCCAGCATTTT